The sequence of this T cell receptor (beta chain) was determined in a study of blood T cells in healthy people across ages. The CDR3 is 15 amino acids. Germline V gene data show CDR1 as MNHNY and CDR2 as SVGAGI (reference sequence). V shed 7 bases and J shed 0 bases, with 15 bases lying between them. Primed by a sample-barcoded 5' primer and a J-beta primer mix, a second PCR proceeded for about 6 to 11 cycles. TCRdb fed the 5' RACE reads into MiXCR, producing one record per CDR3 protein. The table records 650,000 to 1,000,000 distinct CDR3 sequences, 35% to 40% of them present only once. This clonotype originated in a man younger than 35 in good health. V gene TRBV6-6 combines with J gene TRBJ1-1; the D is unclear. Sequencing was done on a sample of blood. The CDR3 DNA reads as TGTGCCAGCATAAGGGAAATCCGTATGAACACTGAAGCTTTCTTT. As protein: CASIREIRMNTEAFF.